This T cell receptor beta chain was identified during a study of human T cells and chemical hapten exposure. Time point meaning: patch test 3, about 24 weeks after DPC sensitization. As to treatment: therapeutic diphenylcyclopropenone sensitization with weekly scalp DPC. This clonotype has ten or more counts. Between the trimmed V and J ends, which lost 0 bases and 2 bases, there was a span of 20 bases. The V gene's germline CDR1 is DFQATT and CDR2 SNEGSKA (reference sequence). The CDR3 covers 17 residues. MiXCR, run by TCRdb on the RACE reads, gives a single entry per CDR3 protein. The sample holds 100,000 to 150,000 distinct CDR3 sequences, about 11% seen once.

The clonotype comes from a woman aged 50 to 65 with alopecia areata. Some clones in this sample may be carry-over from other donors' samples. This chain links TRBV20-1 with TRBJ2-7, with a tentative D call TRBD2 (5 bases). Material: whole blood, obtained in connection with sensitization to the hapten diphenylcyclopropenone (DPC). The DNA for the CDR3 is TGCAGTGCTAGAGATAGAGGGTCATCCTCACCCACCTACGAGCAGTACTTC. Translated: CSARDRGSSSPTYEQYF.